This TCR beta chain stems from a study of tumor-infiltrating lymphocytes in primary liver carcinoma. Co-extraction of both nucleic acids (RNA and DNA) used 20-30 mg of unsorted bulk tissue. Per germline, CDR1 KGHDR and CDR2 SFDVKD. The CDR3 has 13 amino acids. V dropped 8 bases and J dropped 7 bases, with 14 bases sitting between them. A constant-region primer primed TCR beta cDNA synthesis from roughly 520 ng of total RNA. It was through three nested multiplex PCR rounds of slightly modified ARM-PCR that TCR beta libraries arose. Two initial PCR rounds of about 9 cycles each paired TRBV1-TRBV30 forward primers with a C-beta reverse primer. Each CDR3 protein is one row after TCRdb ran MiXCR on the multiplex PCR reads. This table has fewer than 150,000 distinct CDR3 sequences, around two thirds appearing once.

The V and J genes are TRBV24-1 and TRBJ1-5; TRBD1 might be the D (5 bases). The source of this sequence is a woman aged 60-75 years with primary liver carcinoma and hepatitis B virus infection. The sequenced sample was liver tumor tissue from sampling region 1. Sample subset: tumor region T1, superior pole. The CDR3 reads CATTLGARQPQHF. As DNA, the CDR3 is TGTGCCACCACCCTCGGGGCGAGGCAGCCCCAGCATTTT.